This T cell receptor beta chain was captured in a study of T cell changes during pregnancy in multiple sclerosis. Repertoires were generated with immunoSEQ multiplex PCR, while TCRdb's copy carries only in-frame clones and drops some. The table shows tens of thousands of clones, with 75% to 95% occurring only once. V lost 4 bases, J lost 5 bases, and 10 bases stayed unmatched. There are 16 residues in the CDR3. CDR1 and CDR2 from the germline V gene are MNHEY and SVGAGI. The rearrangement links TRBV6-5 to TRBJ1-2; 10 positions match TRBD1. The clonotype originates from a female donor in good health, enrolled as a control in a pregnancy study. Sequenced material: peripheral blood, taken after pregnancy. CDR3 DNA sequence: TGTGCCAGCAGTTCCCGCCAGACAGGGGGCGGGTATGGCTACACCTTC. This encodes CASSSRQTGGGYGYTF.